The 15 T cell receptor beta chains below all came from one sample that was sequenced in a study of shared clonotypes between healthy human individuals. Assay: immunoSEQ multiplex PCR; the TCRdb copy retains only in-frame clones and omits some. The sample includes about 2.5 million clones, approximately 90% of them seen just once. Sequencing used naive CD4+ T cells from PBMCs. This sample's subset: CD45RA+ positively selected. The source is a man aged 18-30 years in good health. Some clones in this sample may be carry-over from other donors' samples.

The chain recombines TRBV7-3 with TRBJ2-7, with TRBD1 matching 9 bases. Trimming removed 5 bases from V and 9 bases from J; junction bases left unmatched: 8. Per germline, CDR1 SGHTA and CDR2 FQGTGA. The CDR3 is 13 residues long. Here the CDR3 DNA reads TGTGCCAGCAGCCCTGGACAGGGGCTAGGGCAGTACTTC. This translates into CASSPGQGLGQYF.

CDR3: CASTDGTSGRDYEQYF. DNA for the CDR3: TGCGCCAGCACCGACGGGACTAGCGGGAGGGACTACGAGCAGTACTTC. The J gene is TRBJ2-7, the V gene TRBV5-1; TRBD2 matches at 16 bases. Per the germline V gene, CDR1 is SGHRS and CDR2 is YFSETQ. The CDR3 consists of 16 residues. V shed 6 bases, J shed 3 bases, and the junction held 6 bases outside the gene matches.

This CDR3 reads CASSLWGDSGNTIYF. The CDR3 coding sequence is TGCGCCAGCAGCTTGTGGGGGGACTCTGGAAACACCATATATTTT. The rearrangement uses TRBV5-1 and TRBJ1-3, with D maybe TRBD1 (5 bases). CDR1 SGHRS and CDR2 YFSETQ come from the germline V gene. The CDR3 is 15 residues long. V shed 1 base and J shed 0 bases, with 8 bases lying between them.

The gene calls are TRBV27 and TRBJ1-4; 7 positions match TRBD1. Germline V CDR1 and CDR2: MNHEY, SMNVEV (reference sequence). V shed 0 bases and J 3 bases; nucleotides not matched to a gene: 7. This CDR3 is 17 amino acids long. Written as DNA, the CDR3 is TGTGCCAGCAGTTTATCGCGACAGGGCTTAGCTAATGAAAAACTGTTTTTT. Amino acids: CASSLSRQGLANEKLFF.

CDR3 in amino acids: CASKMGHSNFEQYF. The CDR3 nucleotides are TGTGCCAGCAAAATGGGCCACTCCAACTTCGAGCAGTACTTC. The chain recombines TRBV2 with TRBJ2-7; no definite D call. Trimming pared 7 bases from V and 6 bases from J, leaving 19 bases between. CDR1 SNHLY and CDR2 FYNNEI come from the germline V gene. This CDR3 is 14 amino acids long.

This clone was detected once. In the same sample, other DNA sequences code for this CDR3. In nucleotides, the CDR3 is TGTGCCAGCAGCCAGAGCGGGAGCACAGATACGCAGTATTTT. This codes for CASSQSGSTDTQYF. V usage is TRBV7-9 and J usage is TRBJ2-3; a weak D match, TRBD2 (6 bases). CDR3 length: 14 amino acids. With 5 bases removed from V and 0 bases from J, the gap between germline ends came to 9 bases. Germline lookup yields CDR1 SEHNR and CDR2 FQNEAQ (reference sequence).

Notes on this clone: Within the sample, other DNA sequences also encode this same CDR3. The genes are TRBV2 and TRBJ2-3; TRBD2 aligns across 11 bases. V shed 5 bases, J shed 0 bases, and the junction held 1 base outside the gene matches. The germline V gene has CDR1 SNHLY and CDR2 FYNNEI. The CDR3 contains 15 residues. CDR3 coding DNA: TGTGCCAGCAGTTGGACTAGCGGGAGCACAGATACGCAGTATTTT. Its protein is CASSWTSGSTDTQYF.

The CDR3, as DNA: TGTGCCAGCAGCTTAGAGACCAGGGATACGCAGTATTTT. Its protein product is CASSLETRDTQYF. The chain joins TRBV7-9 to TRBJ2-3; D ambiguous. This CDR3 spans 13 amino acids. Per the germline V gene, CDR1 is SEHNR and CDR2 is FQNEAQ (reference sequence). V was clipped by 1 base and J by 6 bases, with 8 bases between them.

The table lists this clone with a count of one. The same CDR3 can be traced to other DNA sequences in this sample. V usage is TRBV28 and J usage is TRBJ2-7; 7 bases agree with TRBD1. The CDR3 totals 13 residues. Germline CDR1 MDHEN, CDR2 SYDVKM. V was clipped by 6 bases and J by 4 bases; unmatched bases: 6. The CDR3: CASRSPTGYEQYF. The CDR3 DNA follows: TGTGCCAGCAGAAGCCCGACAGGGTACGAGCAGTACTTC.

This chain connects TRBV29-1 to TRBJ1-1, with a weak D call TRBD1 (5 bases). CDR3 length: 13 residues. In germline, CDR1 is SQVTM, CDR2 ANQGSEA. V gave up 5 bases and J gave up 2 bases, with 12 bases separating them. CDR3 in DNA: TGCAGCGTTCTTACAGGCGGCAACACTGAAGCTTTCTTT. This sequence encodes CSVLTGGNTEAFF. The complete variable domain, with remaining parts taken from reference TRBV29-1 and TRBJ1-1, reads SAVISQKPSRDICQRGTSLTIQCQVDSQVTMMFWYRQQPGQSLTLIATANQGSEATYESGFVIDKFPISRPNLTFSTLTVSNMSPEDSSIYLCSVLTGGNTEAFFGQGTRLTVV.

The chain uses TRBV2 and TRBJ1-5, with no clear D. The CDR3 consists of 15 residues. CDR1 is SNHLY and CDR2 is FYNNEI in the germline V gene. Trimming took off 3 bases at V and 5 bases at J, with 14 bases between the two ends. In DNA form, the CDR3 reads TGTGCCAGCAGTGATATGGCCCGGAGGTATCAGCCCCAGCATTTT. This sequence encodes CASSDMARRYQPQHF.

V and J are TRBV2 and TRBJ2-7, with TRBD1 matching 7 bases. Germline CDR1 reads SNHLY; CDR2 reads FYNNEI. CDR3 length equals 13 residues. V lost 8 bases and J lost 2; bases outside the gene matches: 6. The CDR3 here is CASDRVGAYEQYF. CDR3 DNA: TGTGCCAGCGACAGGGTCGGCGCCTACGAGCAGTACTTC.

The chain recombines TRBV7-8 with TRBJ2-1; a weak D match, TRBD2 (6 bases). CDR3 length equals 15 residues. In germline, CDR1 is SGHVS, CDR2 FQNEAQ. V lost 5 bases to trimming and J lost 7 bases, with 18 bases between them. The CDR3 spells CASSRELAGNNEQFF. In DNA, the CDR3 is TGTGCCAGCAGCCGCGAGTTGGCGGGAAATAATGAGCAGTTCTTC.

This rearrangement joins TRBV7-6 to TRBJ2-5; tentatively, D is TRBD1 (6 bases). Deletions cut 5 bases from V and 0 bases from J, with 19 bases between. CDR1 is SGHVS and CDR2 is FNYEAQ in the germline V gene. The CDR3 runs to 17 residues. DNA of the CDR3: TGTGCCAGCAGCCTGCACTTAGACAGGCCCCACCAAGAGACCCAGTACTTC. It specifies CASSLHLDRPHQETQYF.

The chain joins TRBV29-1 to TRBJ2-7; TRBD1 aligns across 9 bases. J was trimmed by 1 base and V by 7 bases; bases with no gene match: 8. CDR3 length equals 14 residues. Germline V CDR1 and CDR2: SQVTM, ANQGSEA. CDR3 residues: CSAQQGANSYEQYF. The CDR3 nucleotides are TGCAGCGCTCAACAGGGGGCTAATTCCTACGAGCAGTACTTC.